This is a list of T cell receptor beta chains from one sample in a study of T cells in Graves' hyperthyroidism and ophthalmopathy. TCRdb re-analysed the multiplex PCR reads in MiXCR, keeping a single row per CDR3 protein. The sample yields more than 350,000 distinct CDR3 sequences, about 16% seen once. Sequencing was done on a sample of blood. Receptor source: a woman under 40 with Graves' hyperthyroidism. Both conserved end residues are part of each CDR3. A D gene is named only where the DNA matches it firmly.

CDR3 protein	V gene	D gene
CSAETSWGDEQFF	TRBV29-1	.
CASSLYQSSPLHF	TRBV28	.
CASSIGLATSTDTQYF	TRBV11-2	TRBD2
CAISTGTKDGYTF	TRBV10-3	.
CASSQDVGVAGDTQYF	TRBV4-1	TRBD2
CASSGGTRANEQFF	TRBV5-1	.
CASSLDTSGQSNTGELFF	TRBV5-1	TRBD1
CASSPTRVGNEKLFF	TRBV3-1	.
CSVEDLILNEQFF	TRBV29-1	.
CASSRRLEDEQFF	TRBV3-1	.
CASSPGSRETQYF	TRBV18	.
CASRAGVGELFF	TRBV6-1	.
CASSLLERDNQETQYF	TRBV5-1	TRBD2
CSVQGGDRTPYEQYF	TRBV29-1	.
CASSPRQGIDTGGLFF	TRBV11-2	.
CSVGQGGSRGRGTQYF	TRBV29-1	TRBD1
CASTSGSSNEQFF	TRBV28	TRBD2
CASRYSGSTDTQYF	TRBV12-3/TRBV12-4	TRBD2
CASSPIDIHTEAFF	TRBV7-8	.
CASSYGLGDTQYF	TRBV5-8	TRBD2
CASSLSELEAFF	TRBV12-3/TRBV12-4	.
CASSYGTSGNIYEQYF	TRBV6-1	TRBD2
CASSLRSAGGLRDTQYF	TRBV27	TRBD2
CASSLGGREDPYNEQFF	TRBV12-3/TRBV12-4	TRBD2
CASSTSGGYNEQFF	TRBV7-9	TRBD2
CATSSGRARNEQYF	TRBV24-1	TRBD2
CASSQSSGRSYEQYF	TRBV14	.
CASSSPTGTTYNSPLHF	TRBV6-1	TRBD1
CASSAEINWPEQFF	TRBV9	.
CASSLASVPYEQYF	TRBV28	.
CASSFSDKGYEQYF	TRBV28	.
CASSWGRGRQETQYF	TRBV5-1	.
CASNTGGYEQFF	TRBV28	TRBD2
CASRSSGGGDYEQYF	TRBV25-1	TRBD2
CAISDPEGAIVSPLHF	TRBV10-3	.
CASSSGGSFYGYTF	TRBV5-6	.
CASSLNRVGFSYTF	TRBV5-6	.
CSARKDRDYNEQFF	TRBV20-1	.
CSVEVPNTGELFF	TRBV29-1	.
CASSTGLAGAYEQYF	TRBV9	TRBD2
CASSHLADYNEQFF	TRBV6-5	.
CATSGGYNEQFF	TRBV24-1	.
CASSAAGANTGELFF	TRBV2	TRBD2
CASSQDLGGSGQFF	TRBV4-1	TRBD2
CSVEEGQETQYF	TRBV29-1	.
CASRTGQGVAEQYF	TRBV19	TRBD1
CASTSVSRTYEQYF	TRBV28	.
CASSRTVDNYGYTF	TRBV2	.
CATGTSGSGVFEQFF	TRBV10-3	TRBD2
CASRRLTEQYF	TRBV28	.
CASSLTGQGANEQFF	TRBV7-3	TRBD1
CASNGGTNYVEQYF	TRBV2	TRBD2
CASSLTPGAGYTF	TRBV28	.
CASSRNPWDRSLDTEAFF	TRBV7-9	.
CASSRGAGAKNIQYF	TRBV11-2	.